The 20 T cell receptor beta chains below come from one sample, sequenced in a study of CD4 T cell repertoires in COVID-19. Assay used: immunoSEQ multiplex PCR; TCRdb lists only in-frame clones, some missing. The sample records some 80,000 clones, about 80% being singletons. This material consisted of CD4+ T cells from peripheral blood, taken after recovery from COVID-19. These receptors were taken from a human donor who had COVID-19.

This clone was detected only a few times. Additional DNA sequences in this sample encode the identical CDR3. The V call is TRBV11-3, the J call TRBJ2-2, with a possible D match to TRBD2 (5 bases). This CDR3 is built from 13 residues. V lost 0 bases, J lost 7 bases, and 6 bases lay in between. CDR1 is SGHNT and CDR2 is YENEEA in the germline V gene. The CDR3 DNA reads as TGTGCCAGCAGCTTAGAAGGGAGCGGGGAGCTGTTTTTT. Its translation: CASSLEGSGELFF.

The chain combines TRBV5-4 with TRBJ1-2; D is possibly TRBD1 (5 bases). The germline V gene has CDR1 SGHNT and CDR2 YYREEE (reference sequence). Trimming pared 4 bases from V and 3 bases from J, leaving 16 bases between. The CDR3 sequence is 15 residues long. CDR3 amino acids: CASSTRGGTHYGYTF. Written as DNA, the CDR3 is TGTGCCAGCAGCACCCGGGGGGGAACTCACTATGGCTACACCTTC.

The chain employs TRBV7-2 and TRBJ2-7, with D unclear. With 0 bases removed from V and 0 bases from J, the gap between germline ends came to 3 bases. In germline, CDR1 is SGHTA, CDR2 FQGNSA. The CDR3 length is 13 residues. CDR3 protein: CASSLADSYEQYF. The CDR3 DNA sequence: TGTGCCAGCAGCTTAGCGGACTCCTACGAGCAGTACTTC.

This clone was observed a single time. The V and J genes are TRBV21-1 and TRBJ1-1. TRBV21-1 is a documented pseudogene. There are 12 residues in the CDR3. CDR3 sequence reads: CASSPPTTKLVF. The CDR3 DNA follows: TGTGCCAGCAGCCCCCCGACGACGAAGCTTGTCTTT.

The gene calls are TRBV1 and TRBJ1-2. TRBV1 is a recognized pseudogene. The CDR3 covers 15 residues. The CDR3, as DNA: TGCACCAGCAGCCAAGATAATCCAGTACTCTATGGCTACACCTTC. Translation: CTSSQDNPVLYGYTF.

The J gene is TRBJ2-3, the V gene TRBV5-1; the D is unclear. V was cut by 3 bases and J by 3 bases, with 14 bases left in between. Germline V gene lookup returns CDR1 SGHRS and CDR2 YFSETQ. The CDR3 runs to 15 residues. The CDR3 DNA reads TGCGCCAGCAGCTCCGACTCTCAAGGTACAGATACGCAGTATTTT. It codes for CASSSDSQGTDTQYF.

The chain joins TRBV12-3 or TRBV12-4 to TRBJ2-5, with D unresolved. The CDR3 has 13 amino acids. V lost 6 bases to trimming and J lost 3 bases, with 11 bases between them. CDR3 DNA: TGTGCCAGCAGAGAGTATCCCGAAGAGACCCAGTACTTC. Protein product: CASREYPEETQYF.

This chain uses TRBV5-1 with TRBJ2-3, with D perhaps assigned TRBD1 or TRBD2 (5 bases each). V was trimmed by 1 base and J by 0 bases, leaving 21 bases between them. Germline V gene sequence: CDR1 SGHRS, CDR2 YFSETQ. The CDR3 is 19 residues long. The CDR3: CASSLKWGRKNSSTDTQYF. The CDR3 DNA sequence: TGCGCCAGCAGCTTGAAGTGGGGACGGAAAAACTCTAGCACAGATACGCAGTATTTT.

This clone occurred a few times. The chain has TRBV7-9 and TRBJ1-1; weak D call: TRBD1 (5 bases). The germline CDR1 and CDR2 sequences are SEHNR and FQNEAQ (reference sequence). CDR3 size: 14 residues. The V gene lost 1 base and the J gene lost 5 bases, with 11 bases spanning the gap. The chain's CDR3 is CASSLDGGRTEAFF. In DNA, the CDR3 is TGTGCCAGCAGCTTAGACGGGGGACGGACTGAAGCTTTCTTT.

This chain links TRBV23-1 with TRBJ1-6, with D unclear. TRBV23-1 is designated an ORF whose function remains uncertain. This CDR3 comprises 15 residues. V lost 7 bases and J lost 9, with 19 bases in between. The CDR3 sequence is CASTPPLQQSSPLHF. CDR3 sequence (DNA): TGCGCCAGCACCCCCCCTCTGCAGCAAAGTTCACCCCTCCACTTT.

This chain connects TRBV7-2 to TRBJ2-7, with D perhaps matching TRBD1 or TRBD2 (5 bases each). This CDR3 spans 15 amino acids. The V gene lost 1 base and the J gene lost 0 bases, with 10 bases spanning the gap. Germline lookup yields CDR1 SGHTA and CDR2 FQGNSA. The CDR3 nucleotides are TGTGCCAGCAGCTTAGGGGGGTCCGTCTCCTACGAGCAGTACTTC. Translating gives CASSLGGSVSYEQYF.

The chain has TRBV5-1 and TRBJ1-1; D gene unclear. The V gene's germline CDR1 is SGHRS and CDR2 YFSETQ. V was shortened by 3 bases and J by 5 bases, with 11 bases between the two germline ends. This CDR3 is 13 amino acids long. In nucleotides, the CDR3 is TGCGCCAGCAGCTCCGGGAGTTTAACTGAAGCTTTCTTT. Translation: CASSSGSLTEAFF.

This rearrangement joins TRBV27 to TRBJ1-2, with 7 bases lining up with TRBD1. Trimming cost V 5 bases and J 8 bases; bases outside gene matches: 5. The CDR3 has 12 residues. CDR1 is MNHEY, CDR2 SMNVEV, per germline (reference sequence). The CDR3 sequence: CASSERQGGYTF. The CDR3 DNA reads TGTGCCAGCAGTGAGCGACAGGGAGGCTACACCTTC.

The CDR3 sequence is CASSRTLNEQYF. CDR3 DNA: TGTGCCAGCTCGCGCACTCTTAACGAGCAGTACTTC. J is TRBJ2-7 and V is TRBV18; no definite D call. Trimming shortened V by 6 bases and J by 5 bases, and 11 bases separated the two germline ends. Germline V gene data show CDR1 as KGHSH and CDR2 as LQKENI. This CDR3 spans 12 amino acids.

The chain uses TRBV19 and TRBJ2-1, with 13 bases fitting TRBD2. CDR3 length equals 16 residues. The J segment lost 0 bases and the V segment lost 4 bases, leaving 0 bases of the junction unmatched. The germline V gene encodes CDR1 LNHDA and CDR2 SQIVND (reference sequence). CDR3 region: CASSRTSGSSYNEQFF. The CDR3 nucleotides are TGTGCCAGTAGTAGGACTAGCGGGAGCTCCTACAATGAGCAGTTCTTC.

The chain uses TRBV7-8 and TRBJ1-1, with a tentative D call TRBD1 (6 bases). Germline V gene sequence: CDR1 SGHVS, CDR2 FQNEAQ. CDR3 length: 16 residues. The ends were cut back, 2 bases at V and 4 bases at J, with 17 bases in the middle. The CDR3 protein is CASSLRGQLGTTEAFF. The CDR3 DNA reads TGTGCCAGCAGCTTACGAGGACAGTTGGGTACCACTGAAGCTTTCTTT.

The rearrangement joins TRBV7-2 to TRBJ2-7; TRBD1 aligns across 9 bases. V shed 5 bases and J 0 bases; nucleotides not matched to a gene: 5. The germline V gene has CDR1 SGHTA and CDR2 FQGNSA. The CDR3 contains 15 residues. Here the CDR3 DNA reads TGTGCCAGCAGCAGACCGGGACAGGGCTCCTACGAGCAGTACTTC. Translated, it gives CASSRPGQGSYEQYF.

V is TRBV2 and J is TRBJ1-1; unclear D gene. This CDR3 contains 13 residues. Trimming removed 7 bases at V and 0 bases at J, with 9 bases between. The V gene's germline CDR1 is SNHLY and CDR2 FYNNEI. CDR3 region: CASNRAMNTEAFF. For the CDR3, the DNA is TGTGCCAGCAACAGAGCAATGAACACTGAAGCTTTCTTT. The whole variable domain, filled in from reference TRBV2 and TRBJ1-1, reads EPEVTQTPSHQVTQMGQEVILRCVPISNHLYFYWYRQILGQKVEFLVSFYNNEISEKSEIFDDQFSVERPDGSNFTLKIRSTKLEDSAMYFCASNRAMNTEAFFGQGTRLTVV.

This clone occurred a few times. The chain uses TRBV9 and TRBJ2-1; 13 bases map to TRBD2. Trimming cost V 5 bases and J 10 bases; bases outside gene matches: 6. The CDR3 contains 14 residues. CDR1 SGDLS and CDR2 YYNGEE come from the germline V gene. The CDR3 DNA is TGTGCCAGCAGTGGACTAGCGGGGGTGCCCGAGCAGTTCTTC. Translated: CASSGLAGVPEQFF.

The chain links TRBV7-2 to TRBJ1-2; a weak D match, TRBD1 (6 bases). V lost 5 bases to trimming and J lost 3 bases, with 10 bases between them. Per the germline V gene, CDR1 is SGHTA and CDR2 is FQGNSA. The CDR3 is 13 residues long. CDR3: CASSPRGHYGYTF. The CDR3 nucleotides are TGTGCCAGCAGCCCCCGGGGGCACTATGGCTACACCTTC. Complete variable domain (other parts from reference TRBV7-2 and TRBJ1-2): GAGVSQSPSNKVTEKGKDVELRCDPISGHTALYWYRQSLGQGLEFLIYFQGNSAPDKSGLPSDRFSAERTGGSVSTLTIQRTQQEDSAVYLCASSPRGHYGYTFGSGTRLTVV.